This TCR beta chain was found in a study of blood T cell repertoires in COVID-19. Study-level information: The United States, Italy and Spain were the sources of the acute and convalescent COVID-19 samples.

Profiled with immunoSEQ multiplex PCR; TCRdb holds only in-frame clones, not every one. The data hold 350,000 to 400,000 clones, with roughly 89% observed a single time. The CDR3 extends over 13 amino acids. CDR1 and CDR2 (germline): SGHTA, FQGNSA. Deletions cut 5 bases from V and 4 bases from J, with 12 bases between. Participant age was about 18 to 95 years, and participants resided in fewer than 30 US areas. This TCR came from a woman in her twenties or thirties who had recovered from COVID-19. What was sequenced was PBMCs or T cells enriched from blood (not recorded which). The chain employs TRBV7-2 and TRBJ2-7, with a possible D match to TRBD1 (6 bases). CDR3: CASSNPTGYEQYF. CDR3 in DNA: TGTGCCAGCAGCAACCCAACAGGGTACGAGCAGTACTTC.